The T cell receptor beta chain under discussion was sequenced for a study of technical replicates of blood from a few donors. The CDR3 covers 12 residues. V was cut by 5 bases and J by 13 bases, with 18 bases left in between. The germline V gene encodes CDR1 GTSNPN and CDR2 SVGIG (reference sequence). Profiled with immunoSEQ multiplex PCR; TCRdb holds only in-frame clones, not every one. This sample carries about 76,000 clones, 94% of them seen once, and the ten largest clones take over 0.35%. This rearrangement joins TRBV30 to TRBJ1-5, with D unclear. The TCR sequence derives from a human donor in good health. Sequences were obtained from T cells isolated from PBMCs. The CDR3 loop reads CAWESLGGPQHF. The CDR3 DNA is TGTGCCTGGGAGTCCTTGGGAGGTCCGCAGCATTTT.